The rows below give T cell receptor beta chains drawn from one sample of a study of OX40 agonist ivuxolimab in advanced cancers. Using immunoSEQ multiplex PCR, the repertoire was profiled, and TCRdb retains in-frame clones only, with some absent. The table lists approximately 50,000 clones, around 80% of them singletons. Sequences were derived from CD4+ or CD8+ T cells sorted from blood, sampled in a trial of the OX40 agonist ivuxolimab. The receptors were sampled from an adult with an advanced solid tumor such as melanoma, head and neck, liver or kidney cancer. Both conserved end residues are part of each CDR3. A D gene is named only where the DNA matches it firmly. Clone sizes are given selectively: once, few, many, or a class where the clone is expanded.

j_gene: TRBJ2-1
d_gene: NA
abundance: NA
v_gene: TRBV5-4
CDR3nt: TGTGCCAGCAGCTTGCAAGAAGGGTACAATGAGCAGTTCTTC
CDR3aa: CASSLQEGYNEQFF

j_gene: TRBJ1-4
d_gene: NA
abundance: NA
v_gene: TRBV28
CDR3nt: TGTGCCAGCAGTTTGGCTGGGGTTGGAGAAAAACTGTTTTTT
CDR3aa: CASSLAGVGEKLFF

j_gene: TRBJ2-1
d_gene: NA
abundance: NA
v_gene: TRBV18
CDR3nt: TGTGCCAGCTCACCCTTCGGGGAGAGCTCCTACAATGAGCAGTTCTTC
CDR3aa: CASSPFGESSYNEQFF

j_gene: TRBJ2-1
d_gene: NA
abundance: once
v_gene: TRBV7-2
CDR3nt: TGTGCCAGCAGCGTAACCGGGGGGCACAATGAGCAGTTCTTC
CDR3aa: CASSVTGGHNEQFF

j_gene: TRBJ1-2
d_gene: TRBD1
abundance: few
v_gene: TRBV25-1
CDR3nt: TGTGCCAGCAGTGAAAATAGTCAGGGGGCGGCTGGCTACACCTTC
CDR3aa: CASSENSQGAAGYTF

j_gene: TRBJ2-7
d_gene: TRBD2
abundance: few
v_gene: TRBV7-2
CDR3nt: TGTGCCAGCAGCCCGGAGGGACTAGCGGACCCCTACGAGCAGTACTTC
CDR3aa: CASSPEGLADPYEQYF

j_gene: TRBJ2-2
d_gene: TRBD2
abundance: NA
v_gene: TRBV7-9
CDR3nt: TGTGCCAGCAGCTTAATACTAGCGGGGACCGGGGAGCTGTTTTTT
CDR3aa: CASSLILAGTGELFF

j_gene: TRBJ2-7
d_gene: NA
abundance: NA
v_gene: TRBV7-9
CDR3nt: TGTGCCAGCAGTCACGCACAGGGTCCCTACGAGCAGTACTTC
CDR3aa: CASSHAQGPYEQYF

j_gene: TRBJ2-3
d_gene: TRBD2
abundance: NA
v_gene: TRBV5-1
CDR3nt: TGCGCCAGCAGCTGGGGGACTAGCGCAAAGGCCACAGATACGCAGTATTTT
CDR3aa: CASSWGTSAKATDTQYF

j_gene: TRBJ2-3
d_gene: TRBD2
abundance: NA
v_gene: TRBV19
CDR3nt: TGTGCCAGTAGTCAGCCGGGACTAGCCACAAGAGATACGCAGTATTTT
CDR3aa: CASSQPGLATRDTQYF

j_gene: TRBJ1-5
d_gene: NA
abundance: NA
v_gene: TRBV6-4
CDR3nt: TGTGCCAGCAGTGAAGAGGACAATCAGCCCCAGCATTTT
CDR3aa: CASSEEDNQPQHF

j_gene: TRBJ2-2
d_gene: NA
abundance: once
v_gene: TRBV18
CDR3nt: TGTGCCAGCTCACCTCTAAGATCCGGACAGACTAACACCGGGGAGCTGTTTTTT
CDR3aa: CASSPLRSGQTNTGELFF

j_gene: TRBJ2-1
d_gene: NA
abundance: NA
v_gene: TRBV10-3
CDR3nt: TGTGCCATCAGGATCGCGACAGGGGAGGGTGAGCAGTTCTTC
CDR3aa: CAIRIATGEGEQFF

j_gene: TRBJ2-1
d_gene: NA
abundance: few
v_gene: TRBV19
CDR3nt: TGTGCCAGTGGTTATAGTGGTAGCGGAGGGTACAATGAGCAGTTCTTC
CDR3aa: CASGYSGSGGYNEQFF

j_gene: TRBJ2-2
d_gene: NA
abundance: NA
v_gene: TRBV28
CDR3nt: TGTGCCAGCAGTTTGCCGCCAGGGCTCAACACCGGGGAGCTGTTTTTT
CDR3aa: CASSLPPGLNTGELFF

j_gene: TRBJ1-1
d_gene: NA
abundance: NA
v_gene: TRBV7-2
CDR3nt: TGTGCCAGCAGCTTCAGGGCCACTGAAGCTTTCTTT
CDR3aa: CASSFRATEAFF

j_gene: TRBJ1-3
d_gene: NA
abundance: NA
v_gene: TRBV10-1
CDR3nt: TGCGCCAGCAGTGCGGACTTGGCGGGAAACACCATATATTTT
CDR3aa: CASSADLAGNTIYF

j_gene: TRBJ2-2
d_gene: NA
abundance: NA
v_gene: TRBV28
CDR3nt: TGTGCCAGCAGTTTGTACGGGGACACCGGGGAGCTGTTTTTT
CDR3aa: CASSLYGDTGELFF

j_gene: TRBJ1-2
d_gene: TRBD1
abundance: few
v_gene: TRBV6-1
CDR3nt: TGTGCCAGCAGTGAATGGGACAGGGGGTGGAGGACTCTTGGCTACACCTTC
CDR3aa: CASSEWDRGWRTLGYTF

j_gene: TRBJ1-6
d_gene: NA
abundance: NA
v_gene: TRBV11-2
CDR3nt: TGTGCCAGCAGCCTCCCAGGGAATTCACCCCTCCACTTT
CDR3aa: CASSLPGNSPLHF

j_gene: TRBJ2-3
d_gene: NA
abundance: NA
v_gene: TRBV6-5
CDR3nt: TGTGCCAGCAGTTGGGGGGGCACAGATACGCAGTATTTT
CDR3aa: CASSWGGTDTQYF

j_gene: TRBJ2-5
d_gene: NA
abundance: few
v_gene: TRBV5-1
CDR3nt: TGCGCCAGCAGCTTAACTAGCTTTGGGGAGACCCAGTACTTC
CDR3aa: CASSLTSFGETQYF

j_gene: TRBJ2-3
d_gene: NA
abundance: once
v_gene: TRBV4-3
CDR3nt: TGCGCCAGCAGCCAAGGACCATCAGATACGCAGTATTTT
CDR3aa: CASSQGPSDTQYF

j_gene: TRBJ1-5
d_gene: NA
abundance: NA
v_gene: TRBV4-3
CDR3nt: TGCGCCAGCAGCCAAGTGCCCTCGGGGCCCCAGCATTTT
CDR3aa: CASSQVPSGPQHF

j_gene: TRBJ2-5
d_gene: NA
abundance: NA
v_gene: TRBV6-1
CDR3nt: TGTGCCAGCAGTGAAGCACGGACATCTACTGGGACCCAGTACTTC
CDR3aa: CASSEARTSTGTQYF

j_gene: TRBJ2-5
d_gene: TRBD1
abundance: NA
v_gene: TRBV13
CDR3nt: TGTGCCAGCAGCGCCCAGGGGGCTGCGCAACAGACCCAGTACTTC
CDR3aa: CASSAQGAAQQTQYF

j_gene: TRBJ1-1
d_gene: NA
abundance: NA
v_gene: TRBV7-3
CDR3nt: TGTGCCAGCAGCGATCAGCAGAACACTGAAGCTTTCTTT
CDR3aa: CASSDQQNTEAFF

j_gene: TRBJ2-3
d_gene: NA
abundance: NA
v_gene: TRBV7-9
CDR3nt: TGTGCCAGCAGCTTTTTTAGCACAGATACGCAGTATTTT
CDR3aa: CASSFFSTDTQYF

j_gene: TRBJ1-2
d_gene: NA
abundance: NA
v_gene: TRBV4-1
CDR3nt: TGCGCCAGCAGCCAGGAAAACTATGGCTACACCTTC
CDR3aa: CASSQENYGYTF

j_gene: TRBJ2-2
d_gene: NA
abundance: NA
v_gene: TRBV7-6
CDR3nt: TGTGCCAGCAGCTTAGAGACCGAATCCGGGGAGCTGTTTTTT
CDR3aa: CASSLETESGELFF

j_gene: TRBJ1-2
d_gene: TRBD1
abundance: NA
v_gene: TRBV11-2
CDR3nt: TGCGCCAGCAGCCCACAGGGGCATACTAACTATGGCTACACCTTC
CDR3aa: CASSPQGHTNYGYTF

j_gene: TRBJ1-2
d_gene: NA
abundance: NA
v_gene: TRBV18
CDR3nt: TGTGCCAGCTCACCACCGGGACCGAAGCGCGTCTATGGCTACACCTTC
CDR3aa: CASSPPGPKRVYGYTF

j_gene: TRBJ2-1
d_gene: NA
abundance: NA
v_gene: TRBV27
CDR3nt: TGTGCCAGCAGTTTAAGAGGTTTTCGGGGTCATGAGCAGTTCTTC
CDR3aa: CASSLRGFRGHEQFF

j_gene: TRBJ2-2
d_gene: NA
abundance: NA
v_gene: TRBV27
CDR3nt: TGTGCCAGCAGTTCACCCCTAAGGACCGGGGAGCTGTTTTTT
CDR3aa: CASSSPLRTGELFF

j_gene: TRBJ2-5
d_gene: NA
abundance: NA
v_gene: TRBV14
CDR3nt: TGTGCCAGCAGCCTTAGGGGCTCGGTGGGACAAGAGACCCAGTACTTC
CDR3aa: CASSLRGSVGQETQYF

j_gene: TRBJ1-2
d_gene: TRBD1
abundance: NA
v_gene: TRBV7-6
CDR3nt: TGTGCCAGCAGCAACCGCCTGACAGGGGAATATGGCTACACCTTC
CDR3aa: CASSNRLTGEYGYTF

j_gene: TRBJ1-1
d_gene: NA
abundance: NA
v_gene: TRBV10-3
CDR3nt: TGTGCCATCAGTGCTAAGGGAAAGGATACTGAAGCTTTCTTT
CDR3aa: CAISAKGKDTEAFF

j_gene: TRBJ1-2
d_gene: TRBD1
abundance: NA
v_gene: TRBV6-4
CDR3nt: TGTGCCAGCAGTGACTCGAGACAGGGGGCTAACTATGGCTACACCTTC
CDR3aa: CASSDSRQGANYGYTF

j_gene: TRBJ2-3
d_gene: NA
abundance: NA
v_gene: TRBV5-5
CDR3nt: TGTGCCAGCAGTTCTGGAATCGGGGCCCTCACAGATACGCAGTATTTT
CDR3aa: CASSSGIGALTDTQYF

j_gene: TRBJ2-7
d_gene: TRBD1
abundance: NA
v_gene: TRBV28
CDR3nt: TGTGCCAGCTCTTCCCGGTCTCGGACAGGGGTGGGCGAGCAGTACTTC
CDR3aa: CASSSRSRTGVGEQYF

j_gene: TRBJ2-5
d_gene: NA
abundance: NA
v_gene: TRBV10-2
CDR3nt: TGCGCCAGCAGTGAGTCGCGGGCGCTGGTCCAAGAGACCCAGTACTTC
CDR3aa: CASSESRALVQETQYF

j_gene: TRBJ2-3
d_gene: NA
abundance: NA
v_gene: TRBV27
CDR3nt: TGTGCCAGCAGTTTCGGGACGTACACAGATACGCAGTATTTT
CDR3aa: CASSFGTYTDTQYF

j_gene: TRBJ1-2
d_gene: TRBD1
abundance: NA
v_gene: TRBV6-5
CDR3nt: TGTGCCAGCAGTCAACAGGGGGTACGGAACTATGGCTACACCTTC
CDR3aa: CASSQQGVRNYGYTF

j_gene: TRBJ1-2
d_gene: TRBD1
abundance: few
v_gene: TRBV7-3
CDR3nt: TGTGCCAGCAGACCTCCGACAGGGGGGGGATATGGCTACACCTTC
CDR3aa: CASRPPTGGGYGYTF

j_gene: TRBJ1-1
d_gene: NA
abundance: NA
v_gene: TRBV5-4
CDR3nt: TGTGCCAGCAGCGCGGCATACCAGGGGCTGAACACTGAAGCTTTCTTT
CDR3aa: CASSAAYQGLNTEAFF

j_gene: TRBJ2-7
d_gene: TRBD1
abundance: NA
v_gene: TRBV7-8
CDR3nt: TGTGCCAGCAGCTTACGACAGGGGCTATACGAGCAGTACTTC
CDR3aa: CASSLRQGLYEQYF

j_gene: TRBJ2-1
d_gene: TRBD1
abundance: NA
v_gene: TRBV5-4
CDR3nt: TGTGCCAGCAGCCGATCTATCAGTACCGGGACAGGGGAGGATGAGCAGTTCTTC
CDR3aa: CASSRSISTGTGEDEQFF

j_gene: TRBJ1-2
d_gene: NA
abundance: NA
v_gene: TRBV5-4
CDR3nt: TGTGCCAGCAGCCTTCTACATGGCCTGCCTTCCTATGGCTACACCTTC
CDR3aa: CASSLLHGLPSYGYTF

j_gene: TRBJ1-5
d_gene: NA
abundance: NA
v_gene: TRBV19
CDR3nt: TGTGCCAGTATGGCCGGGTATAGCAATCAGCCCCAGCATTTT
CDR3aa: CASMAGYSNQPQHF